One sample yielded the 4 T cell receptor beta chains listed below, sequenced in a study of cytomegalovirus exposure and HLA in healthy donors (dated by TCRdb to 2016 to 2017). Library preparation was by the immunoSEQ multiplex PCR assay. For the multiplex PCR, a mixture combining 60 forward primers for TCR Vbeta segments and 13 reverse primers for TCR Jbeta segments was used. TCRdb retrieved this table from immuneACCESS and kept in-frame rearrangements only. Not all clones are present; in checked studies, unresolved V genes account for under half, and no reason is known for the remainder. The sample table lists 90,000 to 120,000 clones, approximately 76% of them with a count of one. Of the sample, less than 2.5% falls within the top ten clones. Sample: PBMCs. The receptors shown here come from a man between 18 and 29 years old in good health and CMV-seronegative.

This sequence joins TRBV7-2 and TRBJ1-1; TRBD1 might be the D (5 bases). V was pared by 1 base and J by 1 base, with 10 bases between. Germline V lookup: CDR1 SGHTA, CDR2 FQGNSA. The CDR3 sequence is 15 residues long. The CDR3: CASSLGGVGNTEAFF. CDR3 bases: TGTGCCAGCAGCTTAGGGGGGGTCGGGAACACTGAAGCTTTCTTT.

The V call is TRBV28, the J call TRBJ2-4; TRBD2 aligns across 12 bases. This CDR3 comprises 15 residues. V lost 3 bases to trimming and J lost 7 bases; unmatched junction nucleotides: 4. CDR1 and CDR2 from the germline V gene are MDHEN and SYDVKM. CDR3 protein: CASSFLAGGRNIQYF. CDR3 in DNA: TGTGCCAGCAGTTTCCTAGCGGGGGGGAGGAACATTCAGTACTTC.

The J gene is TRBJ2-2, the V gene TRBV29-1; D uncertain. Germline lookup yields CDR1 SQVTM and CDR2 ANQGSEA. CDR3 length: 14 residues. The V and J ends lost 1 base and 4 bases respectively, with 10 bases between them. The CDR3 spells CSVEGARLTGELFF. Here the CDR3 DNA reads TGCAGCGTTGAAGGTGCCAGACTCACCGGGGAGCTGTTTTTT.

V usage is TRBV4-2 and J usage is TRBJ2-1; 8 bases match TRBD2. This CDR3 has 17 amino acids. Losses at the gene ends were 4 bases for V and 6 bases for J; bases not matched to a gene: 14. The germline V gene has CDR1 LGHNA and CDR2 YNFKEQ. The CDR3 loop reads CASSPRLTGGGFNEQFF. CDR3 nucleotide sequence: TGTGCCAGCAGCCCTCGGCTTACGGGGGGGGGCTTCAATGAGCAGTTCTTC.